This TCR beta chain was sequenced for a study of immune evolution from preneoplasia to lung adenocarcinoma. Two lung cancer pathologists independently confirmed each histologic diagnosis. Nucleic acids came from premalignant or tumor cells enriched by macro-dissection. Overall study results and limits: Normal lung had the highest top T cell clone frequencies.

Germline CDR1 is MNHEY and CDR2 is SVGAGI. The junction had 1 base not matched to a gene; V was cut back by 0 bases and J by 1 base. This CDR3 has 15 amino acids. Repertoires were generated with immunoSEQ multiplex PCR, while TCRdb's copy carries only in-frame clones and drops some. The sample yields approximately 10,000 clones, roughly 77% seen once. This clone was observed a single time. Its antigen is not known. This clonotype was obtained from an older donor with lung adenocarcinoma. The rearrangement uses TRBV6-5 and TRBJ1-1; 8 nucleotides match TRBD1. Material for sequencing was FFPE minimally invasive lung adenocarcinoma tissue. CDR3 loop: CASSYSDRANTEAFF. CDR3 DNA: TGTGCCAGCAGTTACTCGGACAGGGCGAACACTGAAGCTTTCTTT.